This T cell receptor (beta chain) was found in a study of lymphopenia after photon versus proton radiotherapy. Using immunoSEQ multiplex PCR, the repertoire was profiled, and TCRdb retains in-frame clones only, with some absent. The table records under 20,000 clones, 92% of them present only once. Overall study findings and caveats: Relative stability marked proton patients; photon patients lost diversity and naive cells.

Between the trimmed V and J ends, which lost 1 base and 9 bases, there was a span of 4 bases. This CDR3 has 11 residues. Germline lookup yields CDR1 SGHAT and CDR2 FQNNGV. As regards this clone: The target antigen is unknown.

The rearrangement uses TRBV11-2 and TRBJ2-1; D unclear. This sequence was found in a woman aged 35 to 49 with cholangiocarcinoma. The source material was peripheral blood, sampled from a patient treated with photon-based radiotherapy. CDR3 nucleotides: TGTGCCAGCAGCTTAGCAGTTGAGCAGTTCTTC. This sequence encodes CASSLAVEQFF.